The rows below give T cell receptor beta chains drawn from one sample of a study of T cell responses to AZD1222 COVID-19 vaccine. The assay was immunoSEQ multiplex PCR, and TCRdb's table has in-frame clones only and misses some. The table includes about 120,000 clones, roughly 93% detected once. Sequencing was performed on peripheral blood, taken on day 0 of AZD1222 vaccination. The source is an adult in good health. Both conserved end residues are part of each CDR3. Each record gives: V gene, D gene, clone size, J gene, CDR3 DNA, CDR3 protein. A D gene is named only where the DNA matches it firmly. Rows give clone size only sometimes, using once, few, many, or a class for an expanded clone.

v_call: TRBV2
d_call: NA
clone_size: NA
j_call: TRBJ2-3
cdr3_nt: TGTGCCAGCAGTGAAGACAGTAGCACAGATACGCAGTATTTT
cdr3_aa: CASSEDSSTDTQYF

v_call: TRBV7-9
d_call: NA
clone_size: NA
j_call: TRBJ2-7
cdr3_nt: TGTGCCAGCAGCTCCCGCCCCCGGGGATCCTACGAGCAGTACTTC
cdr3_aa: CASSSRPRGSYEQYF

v_call: TRBV7-9
d_call: NA
clone_size: NA
j_call: TRBJ1-5
cdr3_nt: TGTGCCAGCAGCCGTATGGGGGGTAGCAATCAGCCCCAGCATTTT
cdr3_aa: CASSRMGGSNQPQHF

v_call: TRBV4-1
d_call: NA
clone_size: once
j_call: TRBJ2-3
cdr3_nt: TGCGCCAGCAGCCAAGACCTAGCACGGGGGCTTCCAGATACGCAGTATTTT
cdr3_aa: CASSQDLARGLPDTQYF

v_call: TRBV6-5
d_call: NA
clone_size: NA
j_call: TRBJ1-1
cdr3_nt: TGTGCCAGCACCTCGGGCCACAGTGAAGCTTTCTTT
cdr3_aa: CASTSGHSEAFF

v_call: TRBV9
d_call: NA
clone_size: NA
j_call: TRBJ1-5
cdr3_nt: TGTGCCAGCAGCGTAGACAGCGAGCATCAGCCCCAGCATTTT
cdr3_aa: CASSVDSEHQPQHF

v_call: TRBV12-3/TRBV12-4
d_call: NA
clone_size: NA
j_call: TRBJ2-7
cdr3_nt: TGTGCCAGCAGTTCCGACAGTCCCGAGCAGTACTTC
cdr3_aa: CASSSDSPEQYF

v_call: TRBV30
d_call: NA
clone_size: NA
j_call: TRBJ1-1
cdr3_nt: TGTGCCTGGAGTGTAGGCCCCGGGTTTGGCACTGAAGCTTTCTTT
cdr3_aa: CAWSVGPGFGTEAFF

v_call: TRBV5-4
d_call: NA
clone_size: NA
j_call: TRBJ1-3
cdr3_nt: TGTGCCATCCCACAAGATGGAAACACCATATATTTT
cdr3_aa: CAIPQDGNTIYF

v_call: TRBV21-1
d_call: NA
clone_size: NA
j_call: TRBJ2-7
cdr3_nt: TGTGCCAGCACCCCCGAGCGCGCTAGCGGGGGGTATTTCGAGCAGTACTTC
cdr3_aa: CASTPERASGGYFEQYF

v_call: TRBV27
d_call: NA
clone_size: NA
j_call: TRBJ1-6
cdr3_nt: TGTGCCAGCAGTCCAAGAGGGGTAGGGACTTGGCATTCACCCCTCCACTTT
cdr3_aa: CASSPRGVGTWHSPLHF

v_call: TRBV30
d_call: TRBD1
clone_size: once
j_call: TRBJ1-3
cdr3_nt: TGTGCCTGGAGGCGACAGGGAGGGTCTGGAAACACCATATATTTT
cdr3_aa: CAWRRQGGSGNTIYF

v_call: TRBV5-1
d_call: NA
clone_size: NA
j_call: TRBJ2-7
cdr3_nt: TGCGCCAGCAGCCCCGGGACACACTCCTACGAGCAGTACTTC
cdr3_aa: CASSPGTHSYEQYF

v_call: TRBV10-3
d_call: TRBD1
clone_size: NA
j_call: TRBJ1-2
cdr3_nt: TGTGCCATCAGTGAGGACAGGGGGAACTATGGCTACACCTTC
cdr3_aa: CAISEDRGNYGYTF

v_call: TRBV30
d_call: NA
clone_size: NA
j_call: TRBJ1-5
cdr3_nt: TGTGCCTGGAGTACCGGAGGCGGTTATGAAACCCAGCATTTT
cdr3_aa: CAWSTGGGYETQHF

v_call: TRBV29-1
d_call: NA
clone_size: NA
j_call: TRBJ2-6
cdr3_nt: TGCAGCGTTGAAGAGGACAACTCTGGGGCCAACGTCCTGACTTTC
cdr3_aa: CSVEEDNSGANVLTF

v_call: TRBV19
d_call: NA
clone_size: few
j_call: TRBJ1-5
cdr3_nt: TGTGCCAGTAGTGCAGGGGTCCATCAGCCCCAGCATTTT
cdr3_aa: CASSAGVHQPQHF

v_call: TRBV9
d_call: NA
clone_size: NA
j_call: TRBJ2-1
cdr3_nt: TGTGCCAGCAGCGTAGAGATTAGCTGGGCGCACAATGAGCAGTTCTTC
cdr3_aa: CASSVEISWAHNEQFF

v_call: TRBV7-8
d_call: NA
clone_size: NA
j_call: TRBJ1-1
cdr3_nt: TGTGCCAGCAGCTTAAGTGGGCATTTTGAAGCTTTCTTT
cdr3_aa: CASSLSGHFEAFF

v_call: TRBV29-1
d_call: NA
clone_size: NA
j_call: TRBJ1-6
cdr3_nt: TGCAGCGTTGCTCGGGCAGTATCTAATTCACCCCTCCACTTT
cdr3_aa: CSVARAVSNSPLHF

v_call: TRBV6-2/TRBV6-3
d_call: NA
clone_size: once
j_call: TRBJ2-7
cdr3_nt: TGTGCCAGCAGTCAGGGGGGCTCCTCCTACGAGCAGTACTTC
cdr3_aa: CASSQGGSSYEQYF

v_call: TRBV3-1/TRBV3-2
d_call: NA
clone_size: NA
j_call: TRBJ1-5
cdr3_nt: TGTGCCAGCAGCCAAGAGGGGGCTGGTCGCAATCAGCCCCAGCATTTT
cdr3_aa: CASSQEGAGRNQPQHF

v_call: TRBV19
d_call: NA
clone_size: NA
j_call: TRBJ2-1
cdr3_nt: TGTGCCAGTAGTATTCGGGCCCCTTCCTACAATGAGCAGTTCTTC
cdr3_aa: CASSIRAPSYNEQFF

v_call: TRBV19
d_call: NA
clone_size: few
j_call: TRBJ1-2
cdr3_nt: TGTGCCAGTAGAACGGGCATACGCTATGGCTACACCTTC
cdr3_aa: CASRTGIRYGYTF

v_call: TRBV10-3
d_call: TRBD1
clone_size: NA
j_call: TRBJ1-2
cdr3_nt: TGTGCCATCACTCAGGGGGGCAATGGCTACACCTTC
cdr3_aa: CAITQGGNGYTF

v_call: TRBV19
d_call: NA
clone_size: NA
j_call: TRBJ1-1
cdr3_nt: TGTGCCAGTAATTTCCAGGGAGCGGACACTGAAGCTTTCTTT
cdr3_aa: CASNFQGADTEAFF

v_call: TRBV7-9
d_call: NA
clone_size: NA
j_call: TRBJ2-3
cdr3_nt: TGTGCCAGCAGCTTAGTAGGCGCCCTGAGGGTCACAGATACGCAGTATTTT
cdr3_aa: CASSLVGALRVTDTQYF

v_call: TRBV7-8
d_call: NA
clone_size: NA
j_call: TRBJ1-6
cdr3_nt: TGTGCCAGCAGCTTGGGTGCGACGGAAAATTCACCCCTCCACTTT
cdr3_aa: CASSLGATENSPLHF

v_call: TRBV11-3
d_call: TRBD2
clone_size: NA
j_call: TRBJ2-3
cdr3_nt: TGTGCCAGCAGCTCTAGAACTAGCGGTACTTCGACAGATACGCAGTATTTT
cdr3_aa: CASSSRTSGTSTDTQYF

v_call: TRBV27
d_call: TRBD2
clone_size: NA
j_call: TRBJ2-3
cdr3_nt: TGTGCCAGCAGTTTACGGGGGGGCACAGATACGCAGTATTTT
cdr3_aa: CASSLRGGTDTQYF

v_call: TRBV11-2
d_call: NA
clone_size: NA
j_call: TRBJ2-1
cdr3_nt: TGTGCCAGCAGCCTGAGGGGATTTAATGAGCAGTTCTTC
cdr3_aa: CASSLRGFNEQFF

v_call: TRBV4-1
d_call: NA
clone_size: NA
j_call: TRBJ2-5
cdr3_nt: TGCGCCAGCAGCCAAGACCCAGGGGTCTCGGAGACCCAGTACTTC
cdr3_aa: CASSQDPGVSETQYF

v_call: TRBV5-1
d_call: TRBD2
clone_size: NA
j_call: TRBJ2-1
cdr3_nt: TGCGCCAGCAACGAGGGACTAGCGGGAGTGTCTGAGCAGTTCTTC
cdr3_aa: CASNEGLAGVSEQFF